This T cell receptor (beta chain) is from a study of blood T cell repertoires in COVID-19. For the study at large: Nucleic acid was either cDNA or gDNA, and it came from T cells, B-cell-depleted T cells, or PBMCs.

Sequenced by immunoSEQ multiplex PCR; TCRdb stores in-frame clones only, minus some. Seen here are under 250,000 clones, approximately 83% observed once, and the top ten hold 2.5% to 3%. With V trimmed by 8 bases and J by 3 bases, 7 bases remained unmatched. Germline V gene sequence: CDR1 SQVTM, CDR2 ANQGSEA. CDR3 length equals 13 residues. Material: peripheral blood. This clonotype was obtained from a woman aged 40 to 50 with active or convalescent COVID-19. The chain joins TRBV29-1 to TRBJ2-3, with 8 positions matching TRBD1. CDR3 residues: CSSDRVGTDTQYF. The CDR3 region has the DNA TGCAGCTCGGACAGGGTAGGGACAGATACGCAGTATTTT.